A single sample gave rise to the 27 T cell receptor beta chains below, sequenced in a study of cytomegalovirus exposure and HLA in healthy donors. PCR used 60 Vbeta primers and 13 Jbeta primers. Sequencing used immunoSEQ multiplex PCR; TCRdb keeps in-frame clones, though not all of them. Of 70,000 or so clones in the sample, roughly nine tenths are singletons; the top ten hold roughly an eighth. Source material: PBMCs. These receptors all stem from a woman in her 30s in good health and CMV-seropositive.

For this clone: One junction end does not reproduce the germline sequence, and a read error may be involved. Other DNA sequences in the sample encode the same CDR3. The chain combines TRBV7-9 with TRBJ1-4; D uncertain. The CDR3 consists of 16 residues. From germline, CDR1 is SEHNR and CDR2 FQNEAQ (reference sequence). The CDR3 nucleotides read TGTGCCAGTAGCTTAGATCGGGGATTGGATGGTGAAAAACTGTTTTTT. Protein: CASSLDRGLDGEKLFF.

The V gene is TRBV7-2, the J gene TRBJ1-2; the match to TRBD1 covers 7 bases. The CDR3 is 16 residues long. Germline CDR1 reads SGHTA; CDR2 reads FQGNSA. Trimming took 2 bases from V and 4 from J; bases not matched to a gene: 10. CDR3 in amino acids: CASSLNRGDIGYGYTF. CDR3 in DNA: TGTGCCAGCAGCTTAAACAGGGGCGATATAGGCTATGGCTACACCTTC.

This clone was observed once. The rearrangement uses TRBV15 and TRBJ2-1, with a weak D call TRBD2 (6 bases). The V gene's germline CDR1 is LNHNV and CDR2 YYDKDF (reference sequence). The germline V and J ends were trimmed by 3 bases and 0 bases, with 12 bases remaining between them. This CDR3 has 16 residues. The CDR3 here is CATSSTSRSSYNEQFF. For the CDR3, the DNA is TGTGCCACCAGCAGTACTAGCCGAAGCTCCTACAATGAGCAGTTCTTC.

The chain is built from TRBV5-6 and TRBJ1-4; tentative D call: TRBD1 (6 bases). The V end lost 0 bases, the J end lost 0 bases, and 12 bases lay between the germline ends. Germline loops: CDR1 SGHDT, CDR2 YYEEEE. The CDR3 sequence is 17 residues long. CDR3 sequence: CASSLGIQGTTNEKLFF. The CDR3 bases are TGTGCCAGCAGCTTGGGTATACAGGGAACAACTAATGAAAAACTGTTTTTT. The full variable domain, with the rest looked up from reference TRBV5-6 and TRBJ1-4, is DAGVTQSPTHLIKTRGQQVTLRCSPKSGHDTVSWYQQALGQGPQFIFQYYEEEERQRGNFPDRFSGHQFPNYSSELNVNALLLGDSALYLCASSLGIQGTTNEKLFFGSGTQLSVL.

V usage is TRBV5-6 and J usage is TRBJ2-7; TRBD2 agrees at 8 bases. This CDR3 spans 14 amino acids. Losses at the gene ends were 2 bases for V and 3 bases for J; bases not matched to a gene: 4. The germline V gene encodes CDR1 SGHDT and CDR2 YYEEEE. The CDR3 protein is CASSFSGTRYEQYF. The DNA for the CDR3 is TGTGCCAGCAGCTTTAGCGGGACCCGCTACGAGCAGTACTTC.

V is TRBV5-1 and J is TRBJ2-5, with 10 bases lining up with TRBD2. J lost 3 bases, V lost 6 bases, and 5 bases had no gene match. Germline assignment: CDR1 SGHRS and CDR2 YFSETQ. The CDR3 length is 14 residues. The CDR3 loop is CASTVTSGKETQYF. The CDR3 DNA reads as TGCGCCAGCACCGTCACTAGCGGGAAAGAGACCCAGTACTTC.

In its sample, this clone was seen once. The V gene is TRBV13, the J gene TRBJ1-1; the D gene is possibly TRBD1 (6 bases). V lost 3 bases to trimming and J lost 3 bases, with 26 bases between them. The CDR3 totals 19 residues. The germline V gene has CDR1 PRHDT and CDR2 FYEKMQ (reference sequence). In DNA form, the CDR3 reads TGTGCCAGCAGCTTCTCAACCTGGGACACCAAAAGCGAGGACACTGAAGCTTTCTTT. It translates to CASSFSTWDTKSEDTEAFF.

V is TRBV5-1 and J is TRBJ2-3, with TRBD2 as a possible D gene (6 bases). Trimming stripped 3 bases from V and 1 base from J, with 9 bases between. CDR1 SGHRS and CDR2 YFSETQ come from the germline V gene. This CDR3 spans 14 amino acids. The CDR3 spells CASSWGTGTDTQYF. In DNA, the CDR3 is TGCGCCAGCAGCTGGGGGACTGGCACAGATACGCAGTATTTT.

V is TRBV5-1 and J is TRBJ1-2; 7 bases align to TRBD1. V lost 4 bases and J lost 8; bases outside the gene matches: 8. CDR3 length: 13 residues. CDR1 is SGHRS, CDR2 YFSETQ, per germline. The DNA of the CDR3 is TGCGCCAGCAGCCACGACAGGGAAAGCGGCTACACCTTC. Translation: CASSHDRESGYTF.

The V call is TRBV27, the J call TRBJ2-1; 8 positions match TRBD2. The CDR3 spans 17 residues. In germline, CDR1 is MNHEY, CDR2 SMNVEV (reference sequence). Germline trimming cut 8 bases from V and 6 bases from J; bases unmatched to any gene: 18. Here the CDR3 reads CASGPDWREEKGNEQFF. The CDR3 region has the DNA TGTGCCAGCGGACCGGACTGGCGGGAGGAAAAGGGCAATGAGCAGTTCTTC.

The J gene is TRBJ2-3, the V gene TRBV29-1; 9 nucleotides match TRBD1. V lost 5 bases, J lost 2 bases, and 5 bases stayed unmatched. This CDR3 spans 14 amino acids. Germline CDR1 SQVTM, CDR2 ANQGSEA. CDR3 protein: CSVSGQGFTDTQYF. In nucleotides, the CDR3 is TGCAGCGTTAGTGGACAGGGGTTCACAGATACGCAGTATTTT.

The chain uses TRBV2 and TRBJ2-1, with D unclear. The germline V gene encodes CDR1 SNHLY and CDR2 FYNNEI. The CDR3 sequence is 13 residues long. V shed 7 bases and J shed 7 bases, with 14 bases lying between them. CDR3: CASKWAGRNEQFF. In nucleotides, the CDR3 is TGTGCCAGCAAATGGGCAGGCCGGAATGAGCAGTTCTTC.

The gene calls are TRBV28 and TRBJ1-2; 7 bases are a match to TRBD1. The CDR3 contains 12 residues. The germline V gene has CDR1 MDHEN and CDR2 SYDVKM. Germline trimming cut 4 bases from V and 7 bases from J; bases unmatched to any gene: 3. CDR3 region: CASSSTGAGYTF. CDR3 nucleotides: TGTGCCAGCAGTTCTACAGGGGCTGGCTACACCTTC.

V and J are TRBV6-6 and TRBJ1-1, with TRBD1 as a possible D gene (5 bases). CDR3 length equals 11 residues. Trimming removed 5 bases at V and 10 bases at J, with 11 bases between. Per the germline V gene, CDR1 is MNHNY and CDR2 is SVGAGI (reference sequence). The CDR3 DNA reads as TGTGCCAGCAGTGAAATGGGGCGAGCTTTCTTT. It encodes CASSEMGRAFF.

The chain joins TRBV19 to TRBJ1-2; D unclear. CDR3 size: 13 residues. V gave up 2 bases and J gave up 7 bases, with 11 bases separating them. CDR1 and CDR2 from the germline V gene are LNHDA and SQIVND (reference sequence). CDR3 DNA: TGTGCCAGTAGTATACGGCAGGCGGGTGGCTACACCTTC. It is translated as CASSIRQAGGYTF.

The V call is TRBV10-3, the J call TRBJ2-1; TRBD2 is a possible D gene (6 bases). CDR1 ENHRY and CDR2 SYGVKD come from the germline V gene. The CDR3 contains 16 residues. V was pared by 0 bases and J by 2 bases, with 11 bases between. This CDR3 is CAISESQAGTYNEQFF. The CDR3 nucleotides read TGTGCCATCAGTGAGTCTCAAGCGGGTACCTACAATGAGCAGTTCTTC.

This sequence joins TRBV30 and TRBJ2-6; D is perhaps TRBD2 (5 bases). This CDR3 has 15 residues. The germline V gene has CDR1 GTSNPN and CDR2 SVGIG (reference sequence). Trimming left V 0 bases short and J 0 bases short, with 6 bases between. The CDR3 DNA sequence: TGTGCCTGGAGTGTCGGGAACTCTGGGGCCAACGTCCTGACTTTC. Translating gives CAWSVGNSGANVLTF.

The gene calls are TRBV28 and TRBJ1-5, with 8 nucleotides matching TRBD1. This CDR3 region has 16 residues. The V gene's germline CDR1 is MDHEN and CDR2 SYDVKM. The ends lost 1 base at V and 7 bases at J; junction bases unmatched: 9. The CDR3: CASSLSGRGRGQPQHF. In DNA form, the CDR3 reads TGTGCCAGCAGTTTATCCGGCAGGGGGCGCGGACAGCCCCAGCATTTT.

This clone came up once. The CDR3 coding sequence is TGCGCCAGCAGTGACGCGGGCCGGATAGATACGCAGTATTTT. Translated, it gives CASSDAGRIDTQYF. This sequence joins TRBV10-1 and TRBJ2-3; D is perhaps TRBD2 (5 bases). In germline, CDR1 is WNHNN, CDR2 SYGVQD (reference sequence). The CDR3 loop spans 14 amino acids. Trimming stripped 3 bases from V and 5 bases from J, with 12 bases between.

The chain recombines TRBV7-6 with TRBJ2-2, with D possibly being TRBD2 (6 bases). The germline gives CDR1 SGHVS, CDR2 FNYEAQ. V dropped 6 bases and J dropped 7 bases, with 24 bases sitting between them. The CDR3 is 17 amino acids. The CDR3 loop is CASSHGGVLKDGGELFF. In DNA, the CDR3 is TGTGCCAGCAGTCACGGAGGGGTGTTAAAGGATGGCGGGGAGCTGTTTTTT. Drawing the rest from reference TRBV7-6 and TRBJ2-2, the complete variable domain is GAGVSQSPRYKVTKRGQDVALRCDPISGHVSLYWYRQALGQGPEFLTYFNYEAQQDKSGLPNDRFSAERPEGSISTLTIQRTEQRDSAMYRCASSHGGVLKDGGELFFGEGSRLTVL.

The chain joins TRBV6-5 to TRBJ2-5, with 10 bases lining up with TRBD2. The CDR3 is 15 residues long. V lost 2 bases and J lost 11; bases outside the gene matches: 11. Per germline, CDR1 MNHEY and CDR2 SVGAGI. The CDR3 sequence is CASSYVKAGGQEQYF. The DNA for the CDR3 is TGTGCCAGCAGTTACGTTAAAGCGGGAGGGCAAGAGCAGTACTTC.

The sample holds a few counts of this clone. The chain is built from TRBV27 and TRBJ2-1; TRBD2 agrees at 11 bases. CDR1 MNHEY and CDR2 SMNVEV come from the germline V gene (reference sequence). CDR3 length: 17 amino acids. The V segment lost 6 bases and the J segment 4 bases; nucleotides outside the gene matches: 11. The DNA for the CDR3 is TGTGCCAGCAGCCGGTTTAGCGGGAGGGCCCGGTACAATGAGCAGTTCTTC. Translation: CASSRFSGRARYNEQFF.

V gene TRBV30 combines with J gene TRBJ2-7; maybe TRBD1 (7 bases). Trimming removed 7 bases from V and 2 bases from J, with 18 bases in between. The germline V gene encodes CDR1 GTSNPN and CDR2 SVGIG (reference sequence). The CDR3 runs 14 residues. CDR3 region: CAYNRGTATYEQYF. CDR3 nucleotide sequence: TGTGCCTATAACCGCGGGACAGCGACCTACGAGCAGTACTTC.

This clone was found once. The V gene is TRBV27, the J gene TRBJ1-1, with D perhaps TRBD1 (6 bases). The CDR3 length is 14 residues. V was clipped by 5 bases and J by 1 base, with 11 bases between them. In germline, CDR1 is MNHEY, CDR2 SMNVEV (reference sequence). The CDR3 DNA is TGTGCCAGCAGTCGAACAGGGCCGAACACTGAAGCTTTCTTT. Its translation is CASSRTGPNTEAFF.

The rearrangement uses TRBV15 and TRBJ1-3; D may be TRBD1 (5 bases). Germline assignment: CDR1 LNHNV and CDR2 YYDKDF (reference sequence). V lost 3 bases and J lost 0, with 12 bases in between. The CDR3 consists of 16 residues. The DNA of the CDR3 is TGTGCCACCAGCAGTGACAGATTTCTCTCTGGAAACACCATATATTTT. The encoded protein is CATSSDRFLSGNTIYF.

This rearrangement joins TRBV5-1 to TRBJ2-7; 8 nucleotides agree with TRBD2. The CDR3 totals 16 residues. CDR1 and CDR2 (germline): SGHRS, YFSETQ. V was clipped by 3 bases and J by 6 bases; unmatched bases: 14. The CDR3 sequence: CASSSGRAGASGEQYF. CDR3 bases: TGCGCCAGCAGCTCCGGTAGAGCGGGAGCCTCGGGCGAGCAGTACTTC.

This rearrangement joins TRBV10-3 to TRBJ1-1; weak D call: TRBD1 (6 bases). Germline lookup yields CDR1 ENHRY and CDR2 SYGVKD. Trimming took off 6 bases at V and 5 bases at J, with 13 bases between the two ends. This CDR3 contains 13 residues. CDR3 loop: CAISEQGETEAFF. The CDR3 nucleotides are TGTGCCATCAGCGAACAGGGAGAGACTGAAGCTTTCTTT.